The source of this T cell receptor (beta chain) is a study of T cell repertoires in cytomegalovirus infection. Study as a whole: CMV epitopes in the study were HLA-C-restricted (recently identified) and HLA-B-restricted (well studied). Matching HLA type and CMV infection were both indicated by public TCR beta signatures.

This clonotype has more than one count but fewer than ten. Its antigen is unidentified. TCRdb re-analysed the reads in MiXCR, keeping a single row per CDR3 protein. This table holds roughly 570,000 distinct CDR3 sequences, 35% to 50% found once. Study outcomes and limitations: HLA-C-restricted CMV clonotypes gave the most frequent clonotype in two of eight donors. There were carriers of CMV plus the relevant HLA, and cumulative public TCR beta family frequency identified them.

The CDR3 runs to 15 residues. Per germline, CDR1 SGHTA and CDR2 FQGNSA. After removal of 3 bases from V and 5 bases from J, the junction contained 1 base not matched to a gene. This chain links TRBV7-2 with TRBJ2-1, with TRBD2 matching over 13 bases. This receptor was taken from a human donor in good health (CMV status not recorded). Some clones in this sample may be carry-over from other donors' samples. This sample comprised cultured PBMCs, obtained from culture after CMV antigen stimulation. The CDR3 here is CASSFGTSGNNEQFF. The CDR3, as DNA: TGTGCCAGCAGCTTCGGGACTAGCGGGAACAATGAGCAGTTCTTC.